Each of the 20 T cell receptor beta chains below was sequenced from the same sample in a study of blood T cell repertoires in COVID-19. Sequencing used immunoSEQ multiplex PCR; TCRdb keeps in-frame clones, though not all of them. Of 200,000 to 300,000 clones in the sample, around 87% are singletons; the top ten hold 5.2%. Sequencing was carried out using peripheral blood. The source of these receptors is a woman aged 60-75 years with COVID-19, enrolled during active disease.

This clone was picked up one time. The V gene is TRBV5-1, the J gene TRBJ1-1; D might be TRBD1 (6 bases). CDR1 is SGHRS, CDR2 YFSETQ, per germline. V lost 3 bases and J lost 6, with 12 bases in between. The CDR3 has 13 residues. CDR3 DNA: TGCGCCAGCAGCTGGACAGAGGAGGCTGAAGCTTTCTTT. Its translation: CASSWTEEAEAFF.

This clone was recorded a few times. The CDR3, as DNA: TGTGCCAGCAGCCGCCGCGGGGACCAAGAGACCCAGTACTTC. This codes for CASSRRGDQETQYF. The chain combines TRBV25-1 with TRBJ2-5; D might be TRBD2 (6 bases). Germline CDR1 is MGHDK and CDR2 is SYGVNS. Trimming took 6 bases from V and 0 from J, leaving 11 bases between them. There are 14 residues in the CDR3.

The chain recombines TRBV29-1 with TRBJ2-7; a possible D gene is TRBD1 (5 bases). The germline V gene encodes CDR1 SQVTM and CDR2 ANQGSEA. Trimming left V 2 bases short and J 5 bases short, with 13 bases between. This CDR3 comprises 13 residues. CDR3 amino acids: CSVETGAGNEQYF. CDR3 bases: TGCAGCGTTGAAACTGGGGCCGGCAACGAGCAGTACTTC.

This clone was seen a handful of times. The CDR3 nucleotides read TGTGCCAGCAGCGTAGCTAGGTCTACAGAGCTGTTTTTT. Amino acids: CASSVARSTELFF. V gene TRBV9 combines with J gene TRBJ2-2, with D unresolved. The length of the CDR3 is 13 residues. V shed 0 bases and J shed 11 bases, with 11 bases lying between them. Germline V CDR1 and CDR2: SGDLS, YYNGEE. The variable domain in full, with the rest retrieved from reference TRBV9 and TRBJ2-2, is DSGVTQTPKHLITATGQRVTLRCSPRSGDLSVYWYQQSLDQGLQFLIQYYNGEERAKGNILERFSAQQFPDLHSELNLSSLELGDSALYFCASSVARSTELFFGEGSRLTVL.

This clone came up once. The chain uses TRBV30 and TRBJ1-2; D not resolved. CDR1 and CDR2 (germline): GTSNPN, SVGIG (reference sequence). V dropped 1 base and J dropped 0 bases, with 6 bases sitting between them. The CDR3 totals 13 residues. The CDR3 reads CAWSEIANYGYTF. CDR3 DNA: TGTGCCTGGAGTGAGATAGCTAACTATGGCTACACCTTC.

This clone was seen a single time. This chain uses TRBV30 with TRBJ1-6; TRBD1 is a possible D gene (6 bases). CDR3 size: 13 residues. Per the germline V gene, CDR1 is GTSNPN and CDR2 is SVGIG (reference sequence). The ends were cut back, 2 bases at V and 12 bases at J, with 14 bases in the middle. This CDR3 is CAWSKATGRPLHF. The DNA of the CDR3 is TGTGCCTGGAGTAAAGCGACAGGTCGACCCCTCCACTTT.

Only a few counts were recorded for this clone. The J gene is TRBJ1-1, the V gene TRBV21-1. TRBV21-1 is shown as a pseudogene. This CDR3 comprises 13 residues. CDR3 loop: CASTLRPNTEAFF. The CDR3 coding sequence is TGTGCCAGCACCCTGAGGCCCAACACTGAAGCTTTCTTT.

The rearrangement uses TRBV28 and TRBJ1-2; TRBD1 might be the D (5 bases). The V gene's germline CDR1 is MDHEN and CDR2 SYDVKM. The CDR3 sequence is 14 residues long. Trimming removed 7 bases at V and 2 bases at J, with 14 bases between. The CDR3 loop reads CASTTRGVNYGYTF. For the CDR3, the DNA is TGTGCCAGCACCACCCGGGGGGTAAACTATGGCTACACCTTC.

This chain connects TRBV15 to TRBJ2-5, with D unresolved. The CDR3 totals 16 residues. Trimming took off 1 base at V and 2 bases at J, with 14 bases between the two ends. Germline V gene sequence: CDR1 LNHNV, CDR2 YYDKDF (reference sequence). The CDR3 DNA sequence: TGTGCCACCAGCAGAGTCGGTACGCCATTACAAGAGACCCAGTACTTC. Protein: CATSRVGTPLQETQYF.

The J gene is TRBJ2-7, the V gene TRBV7-3; 10 bases line up with TRBD2. Per germline, CDR1 SGHTA and CDR2 FQGTGA. V lost 0 bases to trimming and J lost 6 bases; unmatched junction nucleotides: 11. The CDR3 has 17 residues. CDR3 in DNA: TGTGCCAGCAGCTTAACGTTCAGCGGGAGGGGGCGGGCCGAGCAGTACTTC. It yields the protein CASSLTFSGRGRAEQYF.

In regard to this clone: This sample also contains other DNA sequences that code for the same CDR3. The rearrangement links TRBV18 to TRBJ1-1; TRBD1 aligns across 7 bases. V lost 1 base to trimming and J lost 5 bases; unmatched junction nucleotides: 1. CDR1 KGHSH and CDR2 LQKENI come from the germline V gene. This CDR3 spans 13 amino acids. The CDR3, as DNA: TGTGCCAGCTCACCACAGGGGGCAACTGAAGCTTTCTTT. It codes for CASSPQGATEAFF.

The chain uses TRBV14 and TRBJ2-1; D gene ambiguous. Trimming pared 5 bases from V and 10 bases from J, leaving 9 bases between. Germline CDR1 SGHDN, CDR2 FVKESK. CDR3 length: 11 amino acids. The CDR3 sequence is CASSGFLEQFF. In DNA, the CDR3 is TGTGCCAGCAGCGGCTTTCTCGAGCAGTTCTTC.

This clone was found a few times. This sequence joins TRBV5-1 and TRBJ2-1, with 8 bases aligning to TRBD2. The germline V gene has CDR1 SGHRS and CDR2 YFSETQ. V lost 7 bases to trimming and J lost 0 bases; unmatched junction nucleotides: 9. The CDR3 consists of 16 residues. The DNA of the CDR3 is TGCGCCAGCCGGAGAGCCGGGACTAGCTCCTACAATGAGCAGTTCTTC. Translating gives CASRRAGTSSYNEQFF.

This clone has just a few counts. The rearrangement joins TRBV29-1 to TRBJ1-1; 7 bases map to TRBD1. This CDR3 has 13 residues. Losses at the gene ends were 6 bases for V and 6 bases for J; bases not matched to a gene: 10. Per the germline V gene, CDR1 is SQVTM and CDR2 is ANQGSEA. CDR3 sequence reads: CSVETGFSPEAFF. CDR3 DNA sequence: TGCAGCGTGGAGACAGGGTTCTCCCCTGAAGCTTTCTTT.

V and J are TRBV18 and TRBJ1-5; possibly TRBD1 for D (5 bases). V lost 0 bases to trimming and J lost 3 bases, with 9 bases between them. CDR1 and CDR2 from the germline V gene are KGHSH and LQKENI. The CDR3 runs to 15 residues. In DNA, the CDR3 is TGTGCCAGCTCACCACCCGGACAAGCCAATCAGCCCCAGCATTTT. As protein: CASSPPGQANQPQHF. Based on the CDR3 plus reference TRBV18 and TRBJ1-5, the full variable domain is NAGVMQNPRHLVRRRGQEARLRCSPMKGHSHVYWYRQLPEEGLKFMVYLQKENIIDESGMPKERFSAEFPKEGPSILRIQQVVRGDSAAYFCASSPPGQANQPQHFGDGTRLSIL.

This clone was seen once. J is TRBJ1-1 and V is TRBV28; a possible D gene is TRBD1 (5 bases). This CDR3 is 18 amino acids long. Germline lookup yields CDR1 MDHEN and CDR2 SYDVKM. V gave up 3 bases and J gave up 4 bases, with 24 bases separating them. CDR3 sequence: CASSFRWSGRGTVTEAFF. Here the CDR3 DNA reads TGTGCCAGCAGTTTTCGGTGGTCCGGTCGGGGGACTGTCACTGAAGCTTTCTTT.

The chain joins TRBV7-2 to TRBJ2-7; 12 positions match TRBD2. Germline V gene sequence: CDR1 SGHTA, CDR2 FQGNSA. CDR3 length: 16 residues. J was trimmed by 3 bases and V by 5 bases; bases with no gene match: 8. The CDR3 DNA reads as TGTGCCAGCAGCGAAGGACTAGCGGGACCGGACTACGAGCAGTACTTC. Residues: CASSEGLAGPDYEQYF.

The chain carries TRBV7-7 and TRBJ2-5; the match to TRBD1 covers 7 bases. Germline CDR1 reads SSHAT; CDR2 reads FNYEAQ (reference sequence). Trimming cost V 1 base and J 5 bases; bases outside gene matches: 4. The CDR3 loop spans 14 amino acids. CDR3 amino acids: CASSLVSRGETQYF. CDR3 nucleotides: TGTGCCAGCAGCTTAGTAAGCAGGGGGGAGACCCAGTACTTC.

This rearrangement joins TRBV5-6 to TRBJ1-2, with a tentative D call TRBD1 (6 bases). From germline, CDR1 is SGHDT and CDR2 YYEEEE. This CDR3 comprises 15 residues. V was trimmed by 4 bases and J by 5 bases, leaving 18 bases between them. The CDR3 DNA is TGTGCCAGCAGCCGGGGGGCGACTGAGGGGTATGGCTACACCTTC. Translating it yields CASSRGATEGYGYTF.

V gene TRBV5-4 combines with J gene TRBJ1-2, with 8 bases aligning to TRBD1. The trim removed 3 bases at V and 6 bases at J, leaving 4 bases unmatched. The CDR3 length is 13 residues. Germline CDR1 is SGHNT and CDR2 is YYREEE (reference sequence). CDR3 loop: CASSWTGSDGYTF. The CDR3 DNA sequence: TGTGCCAGCAGCTGGACAGGGTCGGATGGCTACACCTTC.